The 23 T cell receptor beta chains listed next were all sequenced from one sample in a study of long-term antiretroviral therapy in people with HIV. Running of the v3.0 immunoSEQ assay took place at survey level. Profiled with immunoSEQ multiplex PCR; TCRdb holds only in-frame clones, not every one. The data show about 14,000 clones, with about three quarters seen just once and nearly 20% held by the top ten. Source: unsorted PBMCs, taken 1.3 years before starting antiretroviral therapy. The receptors derive from a man in his forties with HIV.

In this sample, this clone turned up a few times. The chain uses TRBV10-3 and TRBJ1-1; D may be TRBD1 (5 bases). CDR1 and CDR2 from the germline V gene are ENHRY and SYGVKD. This CDR3 spans 12 amino acids. V gave up 0 bases and J gave up 8 bases, with 7 bases separating them. CDR3 protein: CAISESQGEAFF. The CDR3 DNA reads as TGTGCCATCAGTGAGTCGCAGGGAGAAGCTTTCTTT.

The chain couples TRBV10-3 to TRBJ2-4; no firm D call. Trimming removed 0 bases from V and 3 bases from J, with 12 bases in between. This CDR3 spans 16 amino acids. Germline assignment: CDR1 ENHRY and CDR2 SYGVKD. The CDR3 region is CAISESNGYSKNIQYF. Written as DNA, the CDR3 is TGTGCCATCAGTGAGTCGAATGGGTACAGCAAAAACATTCAGTACTTC.

The V call is TRBV10-2, the J call TRBJ1-6; TRBD1 aligns across 8 bases. Germline V gene data show CDR1 as WSHSY and CDR2 as SAAADI. J lost 10 bases, V lost 6 bases, and 8 bases had no gene match. The CDR3 totals 14 residues. For the CDR3, the DNA is TGCGCCAGCAGCGGCGGACAGGGTTACTCACCCCTCCACTTT. This encodes CASSGGQGYSPLHF.

This chain joins TRBV5-6 and TRBJ2-7; D is unresolved. The CDR3 covers 12 residues. Germline assignment: CDR1 SGHDT and CDR2 YYEEEE. V lost 0 bases and J 4 bases, leaving 5 bases between the germline ends. The CDR3 bases are TGTGCCAGCAGCTTGGGCCTTTACGAGCAGTACTTC. This gives the protein CASSLGLYEQYF. Variable domain in full (rest from reference TRBV5-6 and TRBJ2-7): DAGVTQSPTHLIKTRGQQVTLRCSPKSGHDTVSWYQQALGQGPQFIFQYYEEEERQRGNFPDRFSGHQFPNYSSELNVNALLLGDSALYLCASSLGLYEQYFGPGTRLTVT.

In its sample, this clone was seen a few times. The chain employs TRBV2 and TRBJ2-7; D is unresolved. This CDR3 spans 11 amino acids. The ends were cut back, 6 bases at V and 3 bases at J, with 6 bases in the middle. CDR1 is SNHLY and CDR2 is FYNNEI in the germline V gene. CDR3 nucleotides: TGTGCCAGCAGGTTCCACTACGAGCAGTACTTC. Protein sequence: CASRFHYEQYF.

V usage is TRBV15 and J usage is TRBJ2-2; D may be TRBD2 (5 bases). Germline V gene lookup returns CDR1 LNHNV and CDR2 YYDKDF (reference sequence). The CDR3 sequence is 14 residues long. V was shortened by 8 bases and J by 4 bases, with 14 bases between the two germline ends. The CDR3 sequence is CATAEGSSTGELFF. The CDR3 nucleotides read TGTGCCACCGCCGAGGGTTCTTCCACCGGGGAGCTGTTTTTT.

The V and J genes are TRBV7-3 and TRBJ2-7; TRBD2 agrees at 7 bases. V lost 1 base to trimming and J lost 5 bases; unmatched junction nucleotides: 2. This CDR3 has 13 residues. Germline lookup yields CDR1 SGHTA and CDR2 FQGTGA. The CDR3 DNA is TGTGCCAGCAGCTTAATGGGGGGGGACGAGCAGTACTTC. This translates into CASSLMGGDEQYF.

This sequence joins TRBV9 and TRBJ1-2; TRBD1 matches at 7 bases. Germline assignment: CDR1 SGDLS and CDR2 YYNGEE. V dropped 6 bases and J dropped 7; count of bases not matched to a gene: 12. This CDR3 contains 14 residues. The CDR3 here is CASTRDSPHFGYTF. The CDR3 DNA reads TGTGCCAGCACTCGGGACAGCCCCCACTTTGGCTACACCTTC.

CDR3 sequence: CASSSAGDLGTEAFF. The CDR3 nucleotides read TGTGCCAGCAGCTCAGCCGGGGATTTGGGCACTGAAGCTTTCTTT. The genes are TRBV7-3 and TRBJ1-1; D is unclear. CDR3 size: 15 residues. The germline gives CDR1 SGHTA, CDR2 FQGTGA. The germline V and J ends were trimmed by 4 bases and 4 bases, with 16 bases remaining between them.

V and J are TRBV2 and TRBJ1-1; D ambiguous. V was shortened by 7 bases and J by 6 bases, with 12 bases between the two germline ends. Germline V gene sequence: CDR1 SNHLY, CDR2 FYNNEI. The CDR3 loop spans 12 amino acids. CDR3 residues: CASKGESAEAFF. CDR3 nucleotides: TGTGCCAGCAAGGGAGAGAGTGCTGAAGCTTTCTTT.

The J gene is TRBJ1-5, the V gene TRBV21-1. TRBV21-1 is given as a pseudogene. The CDR3 spans 18 residues. CDR3 sequence: CASSKADKTAHSNQPQHF. The CDR3 coding sequence is TGTGCCAGCAGCAAAGCGGATAAGACGGCACATAGCAATCAGCCCCAGCATTTT.

This chain uses TRBV5-4 with TRBJ2-7; 12 bases are shared with TRBD2. J was trimmed by 2 bases and V by 4 bases; bases with no gene match: 4. The CDR3 consists of 15 residues. The germline gives CDR1 SGHNT, CDR2 YYREEE (reference sequence). CDR3 residues: CASSPLAGGTYEQYF. CDR3 in DNA: TGTGCCAGCAGCCCACTAGCGGGGGGAACCTACGAGCAGTACTTC.

This chain connects TRBV6-1 to TRBJ1-5; weak D call: TRBD1 (5 bases). The CDR3 has 13 amino acids. Looked up from germline, CDR1 is MNHNS and CDR2 is SASEGT. V dropped 1 base and J dropped 6 bases, with 7 bases sitting between them. The CDR3 coding sequence is TGTGCCAGCAGTGAAGATAGGGGTCAGCCCCAGCATTTT. It yields the protein CASSEDRGQPQHF.

This chain connects TRBV2 to TRBJ1-1; D gene unclear. Germline V gene sequence: CDR1 SNHLY, CDR2 FYNNEI. V was cut by 1 base and J by 0 bases, with 9 bases left in between. The CDR3 extends over 15 amino acids. As DNA, the CDR3 is TGTGCCAGCAGTGAAGGAATTGGCTTGAACACTGAAGCTTTCTTT. Amino acids: CASSEGIGLNTEAFF.

A few counts support this clone. The rearrangement uses TRBV19 and TRBJ2-7; the match to TRBD1 covers 8 bases. This CDR3 comprises 14 residues. V dropped 1 base and J dropped 2; count of bases not matched to a gene: 1. CDR1 LNHDA and CDR2 SQIVND come from the germline V gene (reference sequence). In DNA, the CDR3 is TGTGCCAGTAGTATAGTGGGACAGGCCTACGAGCAGTACTTC. It encodes CASSIVGQAYEQYF.

The DNA for the CDR3 is TGCGCCACCCGCCAGAACACTGAAGCTTTCTTT. It encodes CATRQNTEAFF. The rearrangement uses TRBV10-2 and TRBJ1-1; D remains ambiguous. Germline V CDR1 and CDR2: WSHSY, SAAADI. Trimming left V 10 bases short and J 1 base short, with 7 bases between. CDR3 length equals 11 residues.

V is TRBV6-5 and J is TRBJ1-1; 8 bases fit TRBD1. With 2 bases clipped from V and 4 bases from J, the junction kept 6 bases outside the gene matches. The CDR3 has 15 amino acids. Germline CDR1 and CDR2: MNHEY and SVGAGI. The CDR3 DNA follows: TGTGCCAGCAGTTACGGACAGGGAGGGGGCACTGAAGCTTTCTTT. Translated, it gives CASSYGQGGGTEAFF.

This clone occurred once. The genes are TRBV7-5 and TRBJ1-4. TRBV7-5 is a known pseudogene. The length of the CDR3 is 15 residues. In nucleotides, the CDR3 is TGTGCCAGAAGCTTAGCCCGAGAAACTAATGAAAAACTGTTTTTT. It specifies CARSLARETNEKLFF.

The V and J genes are TRBV5-1 and TRBJ2-1, with 8 bases identical to TRBD2. The germline V gene encodes CDR1 SGHRS and CDR2 YFSETQ. V dropped 3 bases and J dropped 10; count of bases not matched to a gene: 6. The CDR3 loop spans 13 amino acids. In DNA form, the CDR3 reads TGCGCCAGCAGCTCAGGACTAGCCGGGGAGCAGTTCTTC. Its protein is CASSSGLAGEQFF.

The CDR3 protein is CASSEWRGYTF. CDR3 sequence (DNA): TGTGCCAGCAGTGAATGGAGAGGCTACACCTTC. The genes are TRBV6-1 and TRBJ1-2; D gene uncertain. Trimming took 2 bases from V and 8 from J, leaving 6 bases between them. Per the germline V gene, CDR1 is MNHNS and CDR2 is SASEGT. The CDR3 runs to 11 residues.

This clone appeared once. The chain joins TRBV7-3 to TRBJ1-1, with D possibly TRBD1 on 5 matching bases. V lost 5 bases to trimming and J lost 1 base, with 11 bases between them. Germline lookup yields CDR1 SGHTA and CDR2 FQGTGA. The CDR3 is made up of 14 amino acids. The CDR3 DNA is TGTGCCAGCAGCCTGGACAACTCGAACACTGAAGCTTTCTTT. It specifies CASSLDNSNTEAFF.

The rearrangement links TRBV18 to TRBJ1-1; D remains ambiguous. Trimming took 6 bases from V and 6 from J, leaving 14 bases between them. Germline CDR1 reads KGHSH; CDR2 reads LQKENI. CDR3 length: 13 residues. This CDR3 reads CASSEGQSPEAFF. The DNA for the CDR3 is TGTGCCAGCTCGGAGGGTCAAAGTCCTGAAGCTTTCTTT.

CDR3 loop: CASSPAGGEQYF. The CDR3 DNA reads as TGTGCCAGCAGCCCCGCCGGAGGCGAGCAGTACTTC. The chain has TRBV7-2 and TRBJ2-7; the D gene is possibly TRBD2 (5 bases). The CDR3 is 12 residues long. The germline V gene encodes CDR1 SGHTA and CDR2 FQGNSA. V dropped 5 bases and J dropped 6 bases, with 11 bases sitting between them.